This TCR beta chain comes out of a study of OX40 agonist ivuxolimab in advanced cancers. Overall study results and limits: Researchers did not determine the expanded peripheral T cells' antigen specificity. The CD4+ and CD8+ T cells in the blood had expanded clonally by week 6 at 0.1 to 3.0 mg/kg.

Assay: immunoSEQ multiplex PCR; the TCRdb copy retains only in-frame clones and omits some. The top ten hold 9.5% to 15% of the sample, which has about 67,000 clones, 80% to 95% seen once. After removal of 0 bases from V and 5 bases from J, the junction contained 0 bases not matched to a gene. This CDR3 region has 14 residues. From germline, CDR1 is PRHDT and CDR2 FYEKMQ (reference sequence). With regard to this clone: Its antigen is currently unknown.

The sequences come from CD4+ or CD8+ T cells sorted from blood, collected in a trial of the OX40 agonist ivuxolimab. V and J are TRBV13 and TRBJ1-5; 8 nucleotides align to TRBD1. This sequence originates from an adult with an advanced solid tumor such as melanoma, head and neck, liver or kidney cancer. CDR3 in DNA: TGTGCCAGCAGCTTAGGGACAGGGGATCAGCCCCAGCATTTT. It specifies CASSLGTGDQPQHF.